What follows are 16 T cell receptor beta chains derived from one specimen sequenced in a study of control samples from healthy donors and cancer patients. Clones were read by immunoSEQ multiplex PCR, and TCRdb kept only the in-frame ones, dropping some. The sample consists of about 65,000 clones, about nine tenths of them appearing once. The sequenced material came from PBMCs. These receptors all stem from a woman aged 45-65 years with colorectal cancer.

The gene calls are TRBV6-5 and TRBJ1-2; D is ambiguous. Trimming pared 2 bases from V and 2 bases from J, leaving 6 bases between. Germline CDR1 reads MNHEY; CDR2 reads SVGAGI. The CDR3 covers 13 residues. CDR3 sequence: CASSYDGNYGYTF. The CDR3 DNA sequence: TGTGCCAGCAGTTACGACGGAAACTATGGCTACACCTTC.

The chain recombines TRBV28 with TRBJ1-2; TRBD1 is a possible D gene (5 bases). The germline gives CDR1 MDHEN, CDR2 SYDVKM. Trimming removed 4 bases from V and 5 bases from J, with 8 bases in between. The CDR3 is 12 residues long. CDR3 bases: TGTGCCAGCAGTTCACGACAGTATGGCTACACCTTC. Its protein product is CASSSRQYGYTF.

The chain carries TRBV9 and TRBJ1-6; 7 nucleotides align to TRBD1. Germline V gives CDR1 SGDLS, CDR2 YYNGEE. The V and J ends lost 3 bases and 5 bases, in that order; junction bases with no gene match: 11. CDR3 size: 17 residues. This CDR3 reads CASSARSQGPDNSPLHF. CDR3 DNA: TGTGCCAGCAGCGCGCGATCACAGGGGCCGGATAATTCACCCCTCCACTTT.

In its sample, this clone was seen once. The chain's CDR3 is CATADGTWNTEAFF. CDR3 in DNA: TGTGCCACCGCGGATGGCACTTGGAACACTGAAGCTTTCTTT. The chain links TRBV19 to TRBJ1-1; D gene unclear. With 10 bases removed from V and 1 base from J, the gap between germline ends came to 16 bases. CDR1 LNHDA and CDR2 SQIVND come from the germline V gene (reference sequence). This CDR3 spans 14 amino acids.

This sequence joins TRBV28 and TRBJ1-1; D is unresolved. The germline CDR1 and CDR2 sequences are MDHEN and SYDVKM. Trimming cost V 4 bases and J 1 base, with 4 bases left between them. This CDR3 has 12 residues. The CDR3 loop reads CASSSWNTEAFF. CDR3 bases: TGTGCCAGCAGTTCATGGAACACTGAAGCTTTCTTT.

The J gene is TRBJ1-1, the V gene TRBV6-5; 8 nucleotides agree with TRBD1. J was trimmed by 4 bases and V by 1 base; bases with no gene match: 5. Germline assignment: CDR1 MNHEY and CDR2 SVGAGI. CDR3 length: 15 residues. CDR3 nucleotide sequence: TGTGCCAGCAGTTACTGGACAGGGTCGGGCACTGAAGCTTTCTTT. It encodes CASSYWTGSGTEAFF.

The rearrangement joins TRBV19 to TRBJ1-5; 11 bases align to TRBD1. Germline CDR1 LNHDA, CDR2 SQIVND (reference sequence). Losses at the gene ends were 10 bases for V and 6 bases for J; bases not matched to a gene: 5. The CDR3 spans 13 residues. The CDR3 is CATGQGAGQPQHF. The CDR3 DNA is TGTGCCACTGGACAGGGGGCTGGTCAGCCCCAGCATTTT.

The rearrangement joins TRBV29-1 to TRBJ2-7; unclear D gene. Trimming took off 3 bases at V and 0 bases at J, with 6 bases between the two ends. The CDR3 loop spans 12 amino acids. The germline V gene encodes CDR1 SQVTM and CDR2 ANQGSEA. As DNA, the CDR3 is TGCAGCGTTGACCCGGGCTCCTACGAGCAGTACTTC. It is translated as CSVDPGSYEQYF.

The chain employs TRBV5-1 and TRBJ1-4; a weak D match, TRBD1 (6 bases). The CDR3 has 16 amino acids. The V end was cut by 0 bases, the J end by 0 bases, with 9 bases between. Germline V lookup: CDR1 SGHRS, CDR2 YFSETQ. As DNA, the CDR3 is TGCGCCAGCAGCTTGGGTCAGGGGACAACTAATGAAAAACTGTTTTTT. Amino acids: CASSLGQGTTNEKLFF.

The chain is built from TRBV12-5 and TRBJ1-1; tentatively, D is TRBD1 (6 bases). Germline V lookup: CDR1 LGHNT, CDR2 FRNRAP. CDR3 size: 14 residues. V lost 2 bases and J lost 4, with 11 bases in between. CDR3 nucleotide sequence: TGTGCTAGTGGTTTGACCAGGACAGTCACTGAAGCTTTCTTT. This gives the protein CASGLTRTVTEAFF.

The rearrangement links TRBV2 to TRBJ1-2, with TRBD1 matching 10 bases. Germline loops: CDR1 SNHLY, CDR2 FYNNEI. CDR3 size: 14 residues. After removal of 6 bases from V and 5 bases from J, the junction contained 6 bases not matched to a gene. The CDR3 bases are TGTGCCAGCAGAGAAAGGACAGGGGGATATGGCTACACCTTC. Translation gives CASRERTGGYGYTF.

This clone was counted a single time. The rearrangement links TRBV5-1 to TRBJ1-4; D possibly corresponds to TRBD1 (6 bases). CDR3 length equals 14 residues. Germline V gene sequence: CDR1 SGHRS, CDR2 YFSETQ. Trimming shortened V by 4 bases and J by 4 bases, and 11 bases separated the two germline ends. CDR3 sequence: CASSPQGLNEKLFF. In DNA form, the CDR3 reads TGCGCCAGCAGCCCACAGGGACTTAATGAAAAACTGTTTTTT.

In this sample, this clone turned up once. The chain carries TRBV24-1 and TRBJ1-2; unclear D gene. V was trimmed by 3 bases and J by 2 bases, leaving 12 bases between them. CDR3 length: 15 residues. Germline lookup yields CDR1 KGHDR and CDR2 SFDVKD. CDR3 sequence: CATSDPTRGNYGYTF. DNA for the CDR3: TGTGCCACCAGTGATCCCACCCGGGGAAACTATGGCTACACCTTC.

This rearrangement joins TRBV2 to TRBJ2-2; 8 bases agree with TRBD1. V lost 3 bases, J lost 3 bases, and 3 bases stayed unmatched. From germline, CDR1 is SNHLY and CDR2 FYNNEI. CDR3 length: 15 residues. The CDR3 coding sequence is TGTGCCAGCAGTGAGACAGGGGTGGACACCGGGGAGCTGTTTTTT. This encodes CASSETGVDTGELFF.

For the CDR3, the DNA is TGTGCCAGCAGCCAACAGGGGTATGGCTACACCTTC. Protein: CASSQQGYGYTF. This sequence joins TRBV11-2 and TRBJ1-2; 7 bases are shared with TRBD1. Trimming at V came to 5 bases and at J to 5 bases, leaving 2 bases not matched to a gene. Germline CDR1 reads SGHAT; CDR2 reads FQNNGV. The CDR3 consists of 12 residues.

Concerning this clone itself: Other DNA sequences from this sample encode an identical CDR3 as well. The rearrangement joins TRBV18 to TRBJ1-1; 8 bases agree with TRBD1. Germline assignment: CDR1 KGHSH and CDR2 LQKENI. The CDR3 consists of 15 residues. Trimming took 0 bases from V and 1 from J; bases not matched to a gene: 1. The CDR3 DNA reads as TGTGCCAGCTCACCACCGGGGACAGGGAACACTGAAGCTTTCTTT. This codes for CASSPPGTGNTEAFF.